A single sample gave rise to the 9 T cell receptor beta chains below, sequenced in a study of blood T cell repertoires in COVID-19. The repertoire was sequenced with immunoSEQ multiplex PCR; TCRdb's copy has only in-frame clones and lacks some. This sample has about 250,000 clones, with 70% to 90% found just once. Sequencing was carried out using PBMCs or T cells enriched from blood (not recorded which). The receptors here all came from a man between 40 and 49 years old who had recovered from COVID-19.

This chain uses TRBV21-1 with TRBJ1-5. TRBV21-1 is termed a pseudogene. The CDR3 runs to 19 residues. CDR3 loop: CASSPWDSGPSGNDQPQHF. CDR3 coding DNA: TGTGCCAGCAGCCCCTGGGACTCCGGACCGAGCGGGAATGATCAGCCCCAGCATTTT.

This clone was detected only once. The chain recombines TRBV5-8 with TRBJ2-2; 11 nucleotides line up with TRBD1. CDR1 is SGHTS, CDR2 YDEGEE, per germline. The junction had 7 bases not matched to a gene; V was cut back by 4 bases and J by 5 bases. The CDR3 runs to 16 residues. CDR3 bases: TGTGCCAGCAGCCGTCGAGGACAGGGGGCAACCGGGGAGCTGTTTTTT. Its translation is CASSRRGQGATGELFF.

The chain carries TRBV5-5 and TRBJ1-4, with a tentative D call TRBD1 (5 bases). V dropped 3 bases and J dropped 7 bases, with 16 bases sitting between them. There are 15 residues in the CDR3. CDR1 and CDR2 (germline): SGHKS, YYEKEE (reference sequence). This chain's CDR3 is CASSSIAGFGEKLFF. DNA of the CDR3: TGTGCCAGCAGCTCGATTGCAGGGTTTGGTGAAAAACTGTTTTTT.

This rearrangement joins TRBV10-3 to TRBJ1-6, with D perhaps TRBD1 (5 bases). Germline V gene lookup returns CDR1 ENHRY and CDR2 SYGVKD. V lost 4 bases and J 7 bases, leaving 14 bases between the germline ends. The CDR3 loop spans 15 amino acids. The CDR3 protein is CAISVSGEGNSPLHF. In DNA, the CDR3 is TGTGCCATCAGTGTTTCGGGGGAGGGGAATTCACCCCTCCACTTT.

This CDR3 reads CASSGQGNYGYTF. In DNA, the CDR3 is TGCGCCAGCAGCGGACAGGGGAACTATGGCTACACCTTC. The J gene is TRBJ1-2, the V gene TRBV5-1, with 9 bases that match TRBD1. From germline, CDR1 is SGHRS and CDR2 YFSETQ. J gave up 2 bases and V 4 bases, and 0 bases lay outside the gene matches. The CDR3 is 13 amino acids.

V gene TRBV7-9 combines with J gene TRBJ2-5, with a possible D match to TRBD1 (6 bases). Trimming removed 2 bases from V and 3 bases from J, with 10 bases in between. This CDR3 has 14 residues. CDR1 is SEHNR and CDR2 is FQNEAQ in the germline V gene (reference sequence). The CDR3 bases are TGTGCCAGCAGCTTAAGCCAGGGGAAAGAGACCCAGTACTTC. Translated: CASSLSQGKETQYF.

The genes are TRBV5-1 and TRBJ1-1; D gene uncertain. The CDR3 has 15 amino acids. Trimming pared 4 bases from V and 1 base from J, leaving 14 bases between. Germline V gene lookup returns CDR1 SGHRS and CDR2 YFSETQ. The CDR3 is CASSPSQAPNTEAFF. Written as DNA, the CDR3 is TGCGCCAGCAGCCCGTCGCAAGCCCCGAACACTGAAGCTTTCTTT.

The chain employs TRBV7-9 and TRBJ2-3; 9 bases are shared with TRBD2. In germline, CDR1 is SEHNR, CDR2 FQNEAQ (reference sequence). The CDR3 consists of 16 residues. Trimming removed 5 bases from V and 1 base from J; junction bases left unmatched: 7. For the CDR3, the DNA is TGTGCCAGCAGCGAGGGACTAGCAGGCGGCACAGATACGCAGTATTTT. It translates to CASSEGLAGGTDTQYF.

Concerning this clone: Within the sample, other DNA sequences also encode this same CDR3. The V gene is TRBV7-9, the J gene TRBJ1-2; 8 bases map to TRBD1. There are 13 residues in the CDR3. After removal of 2 bases from V and 6 bases from J, the junction contained 2 bases not matched to a gene. Germline CDR1 reads SEHNR; CDR2 reads FQNEAQ (reference sequence). The CDR3, as DNA: TGTGCCAGCAGCTTATCAGGGGGCAATGGCTACACCTTC. It codes for CASSLSGGNGYTF.